The rows below give T cell receptor beta chains drawn from one sample of a study of blood T cell repertoires in COVID-19. Assay used: immunoSEQ multiplex PCR; TCRdb lists only in-frame clones, some missing. The sample gives some 52,000 clones, more than 75% of which show up once; approximately 29% is in the top ten. Material: peripheral blood. The receptors originated from a human donor in a cohort sampled during active COVID-19. Each CDR3 is given with its conserved first and last residue. Each record gives: J gene, V gene, clone size, D gene, CDR3 DNA, CDR3 protein. D genes are given only for firm matches. Some rows mark clone size as missing; the rest say once, few, many or name a class of expanded clone.

TRBJ1-6	TRBV4-1	.	.	TGCGCCAGCAGCCAAGCCCAGGCAGTTGACTCACCCCTCCACTTT	CASSQAQAVDSPLHF
TRBJ2-1	TRBV7-3	.	.	TGTGCCAGCAGCTTAAGGTTTGGGAGAAACAATGAGCAGTTCTTC	CASSLRFGRNNEQFF
TRBJ2-7	TRBV10-3	.	TRBD2	TGTGCCATCAGTGAGCGGGAGGGATACGAGCAGTACTTC	CAISEREGYEQYF
TRBJ2-1	TRBV5-6	.	.	TGTGCCAGCAGCTTCAGACAAATTTCCTACAATGAGCAGTTCTTC	CASSFRQISYNEQFF
TRBJ2-7	TRBV12-3/TRBV12-4	.	.	TGTGCCAGCAGTCCCAGACAGGTGTACGAGCAGTACTTC	CASSPRQVYEQYF
TRBJ2-7	TRBV10-3	.	TRBD1	TGTGCCATCAGTGAAGGACAGGGAAACGCCTACGAGCAGTACTTC	CAISEGQGNAYEQYF
TRBJ1-6	TRBV9	.	.	TGTGCCAGCAGCCCGCAGGAAGGAGGAAATTCACCCCTCCACTTT	CASSPQEGGNSPLHF
TRBJ1-2	TRBV11-2	.	.	TGTGCCACCTCTAGGGGGGGCGGCATCTATGGCTACACCTTC	CATSRGGGIYGYTF
TRBJ2-6	TRBV9	.	.	TGTGCCAGCAGCGTAGGGCTGGGCAGCTTCCCTGGGGCCAACGTCCTGACTTTC	CASSVGLGSFPGANVLTF
TRBJ2-1	TRBV18	.	.	TGTGCCAGCTCATCTCGGACAGGGAGGGATGAGCAGTTCTTC	CASSSRTGRDEQFF
TRBJ2-7	TRBV7-9	.	TRBD1	TGTGCCAGCAGCCCGCAGGGGGCCTTCTACGAGCAGTACTTC	CASSPQGAFYEQYF
TRBJ2-3	TRBV3-1/TRBV3-2	.	TRBD2	TGTGCCAGCAGCTCGTTGACTAGCGGGGCCAGCGATACGCAGTATTTT	CASSSLTSGASDTQYF
TRBJ1-1	TRBV4-1	.	TRBD1	TGCGCCAGCAGCCAGCCCGGGACAGTGAACACTGAAGCTTTCTTT	CASSQPGTVNTEAFF
TRBJ2-7	TRBV28	.	.	TGTGCCAGCACCGAAACGGCCTACGAGCAGTACTTC	CASTETAYEQYF
TRBJ2-3	TRBV6-6	.	TRBD2	TGTGCCAGCAGCTATAGCGGGAGACAAAGTGATACGCAGTATTTT	CASSYSGRQSDTQYF
TRBJ2-3	TRBV5-1	.	TRBD2	TGCGCCAGCAGTACTAGCGGGAGGGTCACAGATACGCAGTATTTT	CASSTSGRVTDTQYF
TRBJ1-6	TRBV2	.	.	TGTGCCAGCAAGCGGGAAGCCCGGAATTCACCCCTCCACTTT	CASKREARNSPLHF
TRBJ2-7	TRBV5-1	.	.	TGCGCCAGCAGCTCGTCGGCGGACACCCTCAGGTACGAGCAGTACTTC	CASSSSADTLRYEQYF
TRBJ1-1	TRBV5-1	.	.	TGCGCCAGCAGCTTGGGGCCTCCGAACACTGAAGCTTTCTTT	CASSLGPPNTEAFF
TRBJ1-1	TRBV7-8	.	TRBD1	TGTGCCAGCAGCTTCAGCGGACAGGCCCTGAGCGCTTTCTTT	CASSFSGQALSAFF
TRBJ2-7	TRBV5-1	.	TRBD2	TGCGCCAGCAGCCTCTCGGCTAGCGGGGCTTTTTCCTACGAGCAGTACTTC	CASSLSASGAFSYEQYF
TRBJ2-5	TRBV9	.	.	TGTGCCAGCAGCGTAGTGGCCGCAGATATGGAGACCCAGTACTTC	CASSVVAADMETQYF
TRBJ1-5	TRBV24-1	.	.	TGTGCCACCAGTTCGACGACTGAAAGCAATCAGCCCCAGCATTTT	CATSSTTESNQPQHF
TRBJ2-2	TRBV4-1	.	TRBD1	TGCGCCAGCAGCCGACAACAGGGGGACACCGGGGAGCTGTTTTTT	CASSRQQGDTGELFF
TRBJ2-5	TRBV28	.	TRBD1	TGTGCCAGCAGTTCACCTCGGGACAGGGGGCGAGAGACCCAGTACTTC	CASSSPRDRGRETQYF
TRBJ1-5	TRBV2	.	.	TGTGCCAGCATCGGTGGACGGGGAGAGGGCCAGCCCCAGCATTTT	CASIGGRGEGQPQHF
TRBJ1-4	TRBV19	.	.	TGTGCCAGTAGTCCCCAGGACATAAATGAAAAACTGTTTTTT	CASSPQDINEKLFF
TRBJ2-1	TRBV5-1	.	TRBD1	TGCGCCACCAGAAAGACAGGGCATGAGCAGTTCTTC	CATRKTGHEQFF
TRBJ1-5	TRBV5-1	.	.	TGCGCCAGCAGCCTCAGGGAGGACCAGCCCCAGCATTTT	CASSLREDQPQHF
TRBJ2-3	TRBV4-2	.	.	TGTGCCAGCAGCCTGTCGGTACTAAGAGATACGCAGTATTTT	CASSLSVLRDTQYF
TRBJ2-5	TRBV12-3/TRBV12-4	.	.	TGTGCCAGCAGTTCGGGGGAGACCCAGTACTTC	CASSSGETQYF
TRBJ2-1	TRBV28	once	.	TGTGCCAGCAGTTTCGATGGAAGACAGCCCTACAATGAGCAGTTCTTC	CASSFDGRQPYNEQFF
TRBJ1-3	TRBV6-5	.	.	TGTGCCAGCACTCTATCCCCCCAAGTCGCCATATATTTT	CASTLSPQVAIYF
TRBJ2-1	TRBV28	.	TRBD2	TGTGCCAGCAGTGCCTACCTAGCGGAACACTACAATGAGCAGTTCTTC	CASSAYLAEHYNEQFF
TRBJ1-2	TRBV19	.	TRBD1	TGTGCCAGTAGTACTCAGGGGGCCCTTTATGGCTACACCTTC	CASSTQGALYGYTF
TRBJ2-6	TRBV7-3	.	.	TGTGCCAGCAGCTTAAGCGGGGATAGCGACTCTGGGGCCAACGTCCTGACTTTC	CASSLSGDSDSGANVLTF
TRBJ2-3	TRBV15	.	.	TGTGCCACCAGTACTCTCAGGGCAGATACGCAGTATTTT	CATSTLRADTQYF
TRBJ1-2	TRBV9	.	.	TGTGCCAGCAGCGTCCCGGGACGGCTGACTAGGGGCTACACCTTC	CASSVPGRLTRGYTF
TRBJ1-4	TRBV5-4	.	.	TGTGCCAGCAGCTTGGCTGGGCAGGGGTATGAAAAACTGTTTTTT	CASSLAGQGYEKLFF
TRBJ2-1	TRBV28	.	.	TGTGCCAGCAGTTCGACAGGAAAGCGGCAGTTCTTC	CASSSTGKRQFF
TRBJ2-7	TRBV19	.	TRBD2	TGTGCCAGTAGTATAGGTGCTAGCGGACCGTACGAGCAGTACTTC	CASSIGASGPYEQYF
TRBJ2-7	TRBV19	once	TRBD2	TGTGCCAGTAGTATAGGCCTAGCGGAGTACGAGCAGTACTTC	CASSIGLAEYEQYF
TRBJ2-2	TRBV7-9	.	TRBD2	TGTGCCAGCAGCGGCGACCCAGGACTAGGGCCGAACACCGGGGAGCTGTTTTTT	CASSGDPGLGPNTGELFF